Listed here is a single T cell receptor (beta chain). The CDR3 is made up of 16 amino acids. CDR1 LGHDT and CDR2 YNNKEL come from the germline V gene (reference sequence). Unmatched junction bases numbered 5, after V lost 0 bases and J lost 2 bases. This specimen belongs to a study of blood T cell repertoires in COVID-19. The method was immunoSEQ multiplex PCR; TCRdb's version includes in-frame clones alone and lacks a portion of them. The sample consists of roughly 130,000 clones, roughly 80% of them appearing once. The receptor's source is a woman aged 70-85 years with COVID-19, enrolled during active disease. This chain joins TRBV3-1 (or the pseudogene TRBV3-2) and TRBJ1-2; TRBD1 aligns across 8 bases. Source material: peripheral blood. The CDR3 protein is CASSQEAGGRNYGYTF. The DNA of the CDR3 is TGTGCCAGCAGCCAAGAGGCAGGGGGCAGGAACTATGGCTACACCTTC.